This record looks at one T cell receptor (beta chain) sequence and its context. Its antigen is unknown. Rectal tissue came from one to two pinch biopsies taken at colonoscopy. The assay was run at survey level. Profiling relied on immunoSEQ multiplex PCR, and the TCRdb table lists in-frame clones only, not all of them. The sample lists tens of thousands of clones, approximately 71% seen once, with 7.5% to 9% in the top ten. This sample is part of a study of pediatric ulcerative colitis. The study's findings and limits: Blood-rectal clonal overlap within each person was significantly higher in ulcerative colitis patients than controls.

The CDR3 has 13 residues. V gave up 2 bases and J gave up 3 bases, with 5 bases separating them. Germline values: CDR1 WNHNN, CDR2 SYGVQD (reference sequence). The V call is TRBV10-1, the J call TRBJ1-5; no clear D. Sequences were obtained from gut tissue. The TCR was taken from a boy aged 5-17 years with severe ulcerative colitis. The chain's CDR3 is CASSENHNQPQHF. The CDR3 nucleotides are TGCGCCAGCAGTGAGAACCACAATCAGCCCCAGCATTTT.